The rows below give T cell receptor beta chains drawn from one sample of a study of T cell responses to AZD1222 COVID-19 vaccine. Clones were read by immunoSEQ multiplex PCR, and TCRdb kept only the in-frame ones, dropping some. The repertoire consists of 86,000 or so clones, with roughly nine tenths occurring once and the leading ten covering 2% to 2.5%. This specimen was peripheral blood, taken on day 0 of AZD1222 vaccination. The receptor source for this set is an adult in good health. Each CDR3 is given with its conserved first and last residue. A D gene is named only where the DNA matches it firmly. Clone size, where shown, is once, few, many, or a class for clones that have expanded.

j_gene	v_gene	d_gene	abundance	CDR3nt	CDR3aa
TRBJ2-2	TRBV6-5	TRBD1	few	TGTGCCAGCACCGAGGGACAGCTGAACACCGGGGAGCTGTTTTTT	CASTEGQLNTGELFF
TRBJ2-7	TRBV27	TRBD2	.	TGTGCCAGCAGTTTATCGGGAGGGGACGAGCAGTACTTC	CASSLSGGDEQYF
TRBJ2-2	TRBV4-2	.	once	TGTGCCAGCAGCCAAGCGATAGCACGCACCGGGGAGCTGTTTTTT	CASSQAIARTGELFF
TRBJ1-1	TRBV30	.	.	TGTGCCTGGACGGGCAGGGGCGGAGTGGACACTGAAGCTTTCTTT	CAWTGRGGVDTEAFF
TRBJ1-2	TRBV7-2	.	.	TGTGCCAGCAGCCCGGGTCGGGCGAACTATGGCTACACCTTC	CASSPGRANYGYTF
TRBJ2-1	TRBV7-9	TRBD1	once	TGTGCCAGCAGCTCGGGACAGGGAGGAGATAATGAGCAGTTCTTC	CASSSGQGGDNEQFF
TRBJ1-2	TRBV2	TRBD1	.	TGTGCCAGCAGTGAACAGGGGGCATTGGTTGGCTACACCTTC	CASSEQGALVGYTF
TRBJ1-1	TRBV19	.	.	TGTGCCAGTAATCCCCCCGGGACCCGTAACACTGAAGCTTTCTTT	CASNPPGTRNTEAFF
TRBJ1-5	TRBV7-9	.	.	TGTGCCAGCAGCTTAGGGGGGAACGCCAATCAGCCCCAGCATTTT	CASSLGGNANQPQHF
TRBJ1-2	TRBV20-1	.	.	TGCAGTGCTAGTCAACAGTCCTATGGCTACACCTTC	CSASQQSYGYTF
TRBJ1-6	TRBV7-2	.	.	TGTGCCAGCAACCAAGGAACAGGGTCCTATAATTCACCCCTCCACTTT	CASNQGTGSYNSPLHF
TRBJ1-2	TRBV19	.	.	TGTGCCAGTAGCCTCAGTGGGGAACAGGCAATCTATGGCTACACCTTC	CASSLSGEQAIYGYTF
TRBJ1-1	TRBV30	TRBD1	once	TGTGCCTGGAGTTTGCAGGGGGGCACTGAAGCTTTCTTT	CAWSLQGGTEAFF
TRBJ1-1	TRBV7-8	TRBD1	.	TGTGCCAGCAGCTTAGCGGAGGGGGCCACTGAAGCTTTCTTT	CASSLAEGATEAFF
TRBJ2-3	TRBV6-2/TRBV6-3	TRBD2	.	TGTGCCAGCAGTTACGGAACGGGAGGGGGGAATACGCAGTATTTT	CASSYGTGGGNTQYF
TRBJ2-5	TRBV5-6	TRBD1	.	TGTGCCAGCAGCTTGGAGGCGACAGGGGGCCAAGAGACCCAGTACTTC	CASSLEATGGQETQYF
TRBJ1-5	TRBV19	.	.	TGTGCCAGTAGTAAAGCTACAGGCTTAGTAATGCATTTT	CASSKATGLVMHF
TRBJ2-6	TRBV18	TRBD1	few	TGTGCCAGCTCACCACGTACAGGGGGAGGCTCTGGGGCCAACGTCCTGACTTTC	CASSPRTGGGSGANVLTF
TRBJ2-7	TRBV7-9	.	.	TGTGCCAGCAGCCACGCCGGAGGGTACGAGCAGTACTTC	CASSHAGGYEQYF
TRBJ2-5	TRBV5-6	.	.	TGTGCCAGCAGCTTGGTCAGTAGTGAGACCCAGTACTTC	CASSLVSSETQYF
TRBJ1-1	TRBV7-9	.	once	TGTGCCAGCAGCTTAGCCTTGAACACTGAAGCTTTCTTT	CASSLALNTEAFF
TRBJ2-1	TRBV11-3	.	.	TGTGCCAGCAGCTGGAGGACAGCGACCTACAATGAGCAGTTCTTC	CASSWRTATYNEQFF
TRBJ1-1	TRBV5-1	.	once	TGCGCCAGCAGCTTGGGACCCTCTACAGGGAACACTGAAGCTTTCTTT	CASSLGPSTGNTEAFF
TRBJ1-1	TRBV9	.	.	TGTGCCAGCAGCCCCACGGGACGGCAGAACACTGAAGCTTTCTTT	CASSPTGRQNTEAFF
TRBJ1-2	TRBV18	.	few	TGTGCCAGCTCCCCAGAAAGCGGAGTTCGAAACTATGGCTACACCTTC	CASSPESGVRNYGYTF
TRBJ2-3	TRBV13	.	.	TGTGCCAGCAGCTACCGGGACGCAACGGATACGCAGTATTTT	CASSYRDATDTQYF
TRBJ1-6	TRBV27	TRBD1	once	TGTGCCAGCAGGGGCGCCCAGGGGGATAATTCACCCCTCCACTTT	CASRGAQGDNSPLHF
TRBJ2-6	TRBV7-6	.	.	TGTGCCAGCAGCTTTGGGGAACAACTCTCTGGGGCCAACGTCCTGACTTTC	CASSFGEQLSGANVLTF
TRBJ2-1	TRBV28	.	.	TGTGCCAGCAGTTTACAAGACTACAATGAGCAGTTCTTC	CASSLQDYNEQFF
TRBJ1-1	TRBV7-9	.	few	TGTGCCAGCAGCTCCGTGGGGGGATCTGAAGCTTTCTTT	CASSSVGGSEAFF
TRBJ1-1	TRBV7-9	.	.	TGTGCCAGCAGCTTAGAACAGAATACTGAAGCTTTCTTT	CASSLEQNTEAFF
TRBJ2-5	TRBV24-1	TRBD1	.	TGTGCCACCAGTGCAGGAAGAGGACAGGAAGAGACCCAGTACTTC	CATSAGRGQEETQYF
TRBJ2-3	TRBV5-1	.	.	TGCGCCAGCAGCTTGGTAGGGGGGGAAGCCACAGATACGCAGTATTTT	CASSLVGGEATDTQYF
TRBJ1-5	TRBV29-1	.	few	TGCAGCGTCCGGGACGGCAATCAGCCCCAGCATTTT	CSVRDGNQPQHF
TRBJ2-7	TRBV3-1/TRBV3-2	.	.	TGTGCCAGCAGCGCCGTTTCAGGCGATTACGAGCAGTACTTC	CASSAVSGDYEQYF
TRBJ2-7	TRBV18	.	.	TGTGCCAGCTCACCCAATGCGATCTCCTACGAGCAGTACTTC	CASSPNAISYEQYF
TRBJ1-1	TRBV3-1/TRBV3-2	TRBD1	once	TGTGCCAGCAGCCTATTTGACAGGGGGACTGAAGCTTTCTTT	CASSLFDRGTEAFF
TRBJ2-1	TRBV19	TRBD2	.	TGTGCCAGTAGTAGGACTAGCGGGGGGGCCAATGAGCAGTTCTTC	CASSRTSGGANEQFF
TRBJ1-1	TRBV3-1/TRBV3-2	TRBD1	.	TGTGCCAGCAGGCAGGGGGGGATGTGGGAGAACACTGAAGCTTTCTTT	CASRQGGMWENTEAFF
TRBJ2-1	TRBV5-1	TRBD2	.	TGCGCCAGCAGCTTGTTCAGCGGGAGTTACAATGAGCAGTTCTTC	CASSLFSGSYNEQFF
TRBJ2-1	TRBV10-2	TRBD2	few	TGCGCCACCGGGACTAGCGGACCCCCAGGGGGGAATGAGCAGTTCTTC	CATGTSGPPGGNEQFF
TRBJ1-2	TRBV7-2	TRBD1	few	TGTGCCAGCAGTATGGGACAGGGAGTCTATGGCTACACCTTC	CASSMGQGVYGYTF
TRBJ2-3	TRBV6-5	.	.	TGTGCCAGCAGTTACGGTCCTAGCACAGATACGCAGTATTTT	CASSYGPSTDTQYF
TRBJ1-5	TRBV15	.	.	TGTGCCACCAGCAGAGAAACGGGGAATCAGCCCCAGCATTTT	CATSRETGNQPQHF
TRBJ2-1	TRBV7-2	TRBD1	.	TGTGCCAGCAGCTCCGACAGGGGCAATGAGCAGTTCTTC	CASSSDRGNEQFF
TRBJ2-5	TRBV14	TRBD1	.	TGTGCCAGCAGAGGCGACAGGGCCCAAGAGACCCAGTACTTC	CASRGDRAQETQYF
TRBJ1-5	TRBV6-6	.	.	TGTGCCAGCAGGCGGGGGCCCGGACAGCCCCAGCATTTT	CASRRGPGQPQHF
TRBJ2-7	TRBV5-1	TRBD2	once	TGCGCCAGCAGCGCCGCGGGGGGTTCCAACGAGCAGTACTTC	CASSAAGGSNEQYF
TRBJ1-5	TRBV28	TRBD1	.	TGTGCCAGCAGTTTATACAGGGGAAGGGGGTTGCATTTT	CASSLYRGRGLHF
TRBJ1-3	TRBV15	.	.	TGTGCCACCAGCAGAGATCCCCGGGACTCTGGAAACACCATATATTTT	CATSRDPRDSGNTIYF
TRBJ1-6	TRBV13	.	.	TGTGCCAGCAGCCCCTCGGCGGGATATAATTCACCCCTCCACTTT	CASSPSAGYNSPLHF
TRBJ2-3	TRBV5-1	.	.	TGCGCCAGCAGCTTGGAAGGGGGGAGCACAGATACGCAGTATTTT	CASSLEGGSTDTQYF
TRBJ2-1	TRBV27	.	.	TGTGCCAGCAGTTTACACTTCCGGTCCCACAATGAGCAGTTCTTC	CASSLHFRSHNEQFF
TRBJ1-2	TRBV7-2	.	few	TGTGCCAGCGGTTTGGACACCCCTTCGTTTGGCTACACCTTC	CASGLDTPSFGYTF
TRBJ2-1	TRBV6-5	TRBD2	.	TGTGCCAGCAGTTACTCGGGAGGGCCCCACAATGAGCAGTTCTTC	CASSYSGGPHNEQFF
TRBJ2-3	TRBV15	TRBD2	.	TGTGCCACCAGCAGGCGGGAGTTCGCAGATACGCAGTATTTT	CATSRREFADTQYF
TRBJ2-3	TRBV2	TRBD2	.	TGTGCCAGCACTGGACTAGCGGGGGGGTTTTTCGACGATACGCAGTATTTT	CASTGLAGGFFDDTQYF
TRBJ2-1	TRBV18	.	.	TGTGCCAGCTCACCACAGGGGTTCGATGAGCAGTTCTTC	CASSPQGFDEQFF
TRBJ1-2	TRBV12-3/TRBV12-4	.	.	TGTGCCAGCAGTTTAGGGGGCTCCTATGGCTACACCTTC	CASSLGGSYGYTF